What follows are 18 T cell receptor beta chains derived from one specimen sequenced in a study of T cells expressing NK-cell markers. With the 5' RACE reads reprocessed, TCRdb shows one record per CDR3 protein and no DNA. Reported are about 460,000 distinct CDR3 sequences; the ten largest clones contain over 1.3%. The sequencing input was blood T cells: a sorted CD56 or NKG2C T cell subset, CD4+ or CD8+ T cells, or bulk PBMC T cells (not recorded which). These TCRs come from a woman between 45 and 60 years old in good health.

The J gene is TRBJ2-1, the V gene TRBV3-1; without DNA, the TCRdb call of TRBD2 cannot be checked. CDR3 length: 17 residues. Germline V lookup: CDR1 LGHDT, CDR2 YNNKEL (reference sequence). CDR3 sequence: CASSPREGLAGYNEQFF.

The chain combines TRBV6-5 with TRBJ2-1; with no DNA, the TCRdb D assignment of TRBD2 cannot be verified. Germline lookup yields CDR1 MNHEY and CDR2 SVGAGI. The CDR3 runs to 13 residues. CDR3 amino acids: CASGLAGSDEQFF.

The genes are TRBV20-1 and TRBJ2-3; TCRdb lists TRBD1, though no DNA is available to test this call. The CDR3 length is 13 residues. CDR1 and CDR2 (germline): DFQATT, SNEGSKA (reference sequence). This CDR3 is CSAGRGGTDTQYF.

The CDR3 region is CASSYRSSGSRTDTQYF. V and J are TRBV7-8 and TRBJ2-3; TCRdb outputs TRBD2, but without DNA this stays unchecked. CDR1 is SGHVS, CDR2 FQNEAQ, per germline. The CDR3 runs to 17 residues.

The chain combines TRBV5-1 with TRBJ2-2; the D gene TCRdb calls, TRBD1, cannot be checked with no DNA. Germline CDR1 reads SGHRS; CDR2 reads YFSETQ. The CDR3 consists of 14 residues. The CDR3 loop reads CASSPLLGAGELFF.

The chain carries TRBV5-1 and TRBJ2-4; TCRdb names TRBD1, which stays unverified in the absence of DNA. Germline V gives CDR1 SGHRS, CDR2 YFSETQ. The CDR3 has 13 amino acids. CDR3 residues: CASSIGTANIQYF. Supplemented by reference TRBV5-1 and TRBJ2-4, the full variable domain reads KAGVTQTPRYLIKTRGQQVTLSCSPISGHRSVSWYQQTPGQGLQFLFEYFSETQRNKGNFPGRFSGRQFSNSRSEMNVSTLELGDSALYLCASSIGTANIQYFGAGTRLSVL.

The gene calls are TRBV5-6 and TRBJ2-5; with no DNA, the TCRdb D assignment of TRBD1 cannot be verified. Germline loops: CDR1 SGHDT, CDR2 YYEEEE. There are 14 residues in the CDR3. CDR3 sequence: CASSWMGEQETQYF.

The CDR3 protein is CAISESRGQGANQPQHF. The chain recombines TRBV10-3 with TRBJ1-5; TCRdb indicates TRBD1, and absent DNA this call remains unverified. The CDR3 has 17 amino acids. Germline V CDR1 and CDR2: ENHRY, SYGVKD.

The rearrangement uses TRBV5-6 and TRBJ2-3; the TCRdb call, TRBD1, lacks DNA for checking. CDR3 length: 15 amino acids. Germline CDR1 and CDR2: SGHDT and YYEEEE. This CDR3 is CASSAENRGTDTQYF.

This rearrangement joins TRBV6-5 to TRBJ2-7; TCRdb proposes TRBD1, but this gene call is untestable without DNA. The CDR3 covers 13 residues. Germline V gene lookup returns CDR1 MNHEY and CDR2 SVGAGI. CDR3 loop: CASSLTGLGEQYF.

The chain links TRBV7-2 to TRBJ2-5; TCRdb's D call, TRBD1, is unchecked because there is no DNA. Per the germline V gene, CDR1 is SGHTA and CDR2 is FQGNSA. The CDR3 is 13 amino acids. CDR3 region: CASSPPSKETQYF.

The gene calls are TRBV4-2 and TRBJ2-7. The CDR3 extends over 17 amino acids. Germline CDR1 LGHNA, CDR2 YNFKEQ. The CDR3 protein is CASSQDLGLEPSYEQYF.

The chain is built from TRBV7-2 and TRBJ2-2; TCRdb's D gene call, TRBD2, goes unchecked for lack of DNA. Germline V CDR1 and CDR2: SGHTA, FQGNSA. CDR3 length: 14 amino acids. The CDR3 sequence is CASSQGLAAGELFF.

The chain couples TRBV9 to TRBJ1-1; TCRdb designates TRBD1, a call that cannot be tested without DNA. The CDR3 is 14 amino acids. Germline V gene lookup returns CDR1 SGDLS and CDR2 YYNGEE. The chain's CDR3 is CASSLIVQGTEAFF.

This chain uses TRBV7-2 with TRBJ2-3; TCRdb indicates TRBD1, and absent DNA this call remains unverified. CDR1 and CDR2 from the germline V gene are SGHTA and FQGNSA. This CDR3 comprises 16 residues. The CDR3 loop is CASSPSVAGGTDTQYF.

The V and J genes are TRBV4-2 and TRBJ2-1. The germline V gene has CDR1 LGHNA and CDR2 YNFKEQ. This CDR3 spans 16 amino acids. CDR3 protein: CASSQDQAASEDEQFF.

The chain joins TRBV19 to TRBJ2-2; TCRdb's D gene call, TRBD2, goes unchecked for lack of DNA. Germline CDR1 LNHDA, CDR2 SQIVND (reference sequence). The CDR3 runs 18 residues. The CDR3 reads CASSTKRTSGTNTGELFF.

The chain is built from TRBV9 and TRBJ2-4; without DNA, the TCRdb call of TRBD2 cannot be checked. The length of the CDR3 is 15 residues. Per germline, CDR1 SGDLS and CDR2 YYNGEE. The CDR3 sequence: CASSVDLAGANIQYF.